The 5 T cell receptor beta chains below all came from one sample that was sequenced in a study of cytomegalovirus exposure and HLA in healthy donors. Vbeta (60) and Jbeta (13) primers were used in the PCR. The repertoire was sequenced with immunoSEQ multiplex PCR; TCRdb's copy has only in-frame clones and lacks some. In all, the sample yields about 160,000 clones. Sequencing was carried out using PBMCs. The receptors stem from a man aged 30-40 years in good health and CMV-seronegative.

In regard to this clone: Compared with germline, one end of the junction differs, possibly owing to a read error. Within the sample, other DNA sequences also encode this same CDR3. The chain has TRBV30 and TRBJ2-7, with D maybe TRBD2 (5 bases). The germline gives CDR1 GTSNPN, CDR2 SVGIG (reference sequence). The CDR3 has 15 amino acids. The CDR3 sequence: CAWSNPLERFWEQYF. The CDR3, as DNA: TGTGCCTGGAGTAATCCCCTAGAGCGCTTTTGGGAGCAGTACTTT.

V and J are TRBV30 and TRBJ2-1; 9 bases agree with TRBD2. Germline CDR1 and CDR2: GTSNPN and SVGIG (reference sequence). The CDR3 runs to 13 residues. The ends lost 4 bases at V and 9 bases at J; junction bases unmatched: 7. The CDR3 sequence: CAWMRLAGSEQFF. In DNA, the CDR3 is TGTGCCTGGATGAGGCTAGCGGGATCTGAGCAGTTCTTC.

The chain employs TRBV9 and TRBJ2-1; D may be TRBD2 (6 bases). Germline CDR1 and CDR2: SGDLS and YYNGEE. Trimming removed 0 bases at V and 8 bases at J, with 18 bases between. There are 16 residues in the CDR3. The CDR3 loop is CASSVEPGLRTDEQFF. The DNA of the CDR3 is TGTGCCAGCAGCGTAGAGCCGGGACTCCGTACGGATGAGCAGTTCTTC.

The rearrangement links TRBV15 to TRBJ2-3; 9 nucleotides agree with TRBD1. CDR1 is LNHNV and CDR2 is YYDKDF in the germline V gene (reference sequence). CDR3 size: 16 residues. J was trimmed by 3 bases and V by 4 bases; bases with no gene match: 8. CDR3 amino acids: CATSMGGQGWTDTQYF. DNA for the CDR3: TGTGCCACCAGCATGGGAGGACAGGGGTGGACAGATACGCAGTATTTT.

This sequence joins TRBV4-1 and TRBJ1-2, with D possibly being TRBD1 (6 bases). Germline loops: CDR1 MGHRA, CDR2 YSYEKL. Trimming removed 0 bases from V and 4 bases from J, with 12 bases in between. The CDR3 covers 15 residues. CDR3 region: CASSQERQDPYGYTF. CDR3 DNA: TGCGCCAGCAGCCAAGAAAGACAGGACCCCTATGGCTACACCTTC.